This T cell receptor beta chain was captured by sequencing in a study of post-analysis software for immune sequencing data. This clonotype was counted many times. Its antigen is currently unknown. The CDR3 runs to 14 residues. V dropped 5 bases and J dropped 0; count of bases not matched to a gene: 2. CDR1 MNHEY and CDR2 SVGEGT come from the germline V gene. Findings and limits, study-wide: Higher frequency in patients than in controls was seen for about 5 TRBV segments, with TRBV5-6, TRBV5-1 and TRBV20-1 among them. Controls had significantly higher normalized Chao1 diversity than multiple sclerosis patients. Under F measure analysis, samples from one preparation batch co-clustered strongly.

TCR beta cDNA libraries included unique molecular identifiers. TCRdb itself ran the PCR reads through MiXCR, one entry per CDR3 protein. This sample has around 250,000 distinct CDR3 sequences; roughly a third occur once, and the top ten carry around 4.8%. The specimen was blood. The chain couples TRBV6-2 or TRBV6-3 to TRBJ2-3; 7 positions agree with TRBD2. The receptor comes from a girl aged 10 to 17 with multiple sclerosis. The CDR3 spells CASSGGGSTDTQYF. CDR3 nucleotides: TGTGCCAGCAGTGGCGGGGGAAGCACAGATACGCAGTATTTT.